Listed here are 20 T cell receptor beta chains from one sample, sequenced in a study of memory CD4+ T cells and cytomegalovirus serostatus. The sort gate was single viable CD3+CD4+CD8-CD45RO+ cells for memory CD4+ T cells. TCRdb's copy holds only in-frame clones and misses some; the assay was immunoSEQ multiplex PCR. The sample holds approximately 53,000 clones; approximately 80% are singletons and the top ten take 0.55% to 0.7%. The specimen was memory CD4+ T cells from blood. Source of these receptors: an adult in good health and CMV-seronegative.

The genes are TRBV11-2 and TRBJ2-7; possibly TRBD1 for D (6 bases). The V end lost 7 bases, the J end lost 2 bases, and 18 bases lay between the germline ends. The CDR3 is 15 residues long. The V gene's germline CDR1 is SGHAT and CDR2 FQNNGV. CDR3 nucleotides: TGTGCCAGCACCCTTGGGACCGGGACAACCTACGAGCAGTACTTC. This sequence encodes CASTLGTGTTYEQYF.

The gene calls are TRBV6-1 and TRBJ1-6, with 7 bases that match TRBD1. CDR3 size: 15 residues. V gave up 3 bases and J gave up 9 bases; unmatched junction bases: 8. The germline gives CDR1 MNHNS, CDR2 SASEGT. The CDR3 reads CASSEGSYRGSPLHF. The DNA of the CDR3 is TGTGCCAGCAGTGAGGGTTCCTACAGGGGTTCACCCCTCCACTTT.

The chain employs TRBV7-9 and TRBJ2-3, with D uncertain. Per germline, CDR1 SEHNR and CDR2 FQNEAQ (reference sequence). This CDR3 contains 12 residues. The V and J ends lost 3 bases and 3 bases respectively, with 4 bases between them. The CDR3 sequence is CASSLSTDTQYF. The CDR3 DNA reads as TGTGCCAGCAGCTTGAGTACAGATACGCAGTATTTT.

This clone was observed a single time. This sequence joins TRBV13 and TRBJ1-2; D gene unclear. This CDR3 region has 13 residues. Trimming shortened V by 2 bases and J by 4 bases, and 8 bases separated the two germline ends. Germline loops: CDR1 PRHDT, CDR2 FYEKMQ (reference sequence). The CDR3 DNA reads TGTGCCAGCAGCTTACTGCACTCCTATGGCTACACCTTC. It codes for CASSLLHSYGYTF.

The J gene is TRBJ2-5, the V gene TRBV5-4; 7 positions match TRBD2. V shed 4 bases, J shed 5 bases, and the junction held 5 bases outside the gene matches. Germline V gives CDR1 SGHNT, CDR2 YYREEE (reference sequence). This CDR3 is built from 13 residues. The CDR3 loop is CASSPGGSETQYF. In DNA form, the CDR3 reads TGTGCCAGCAGCCCCGGGGGGAGTGAGACCCAGTACTTC.

This chain links TRBV5-1 with TRBJ2-3; 8 nucleotides line up with TRBD2. Germline V gene data show CDR1 as SGHRS and CDR2 as YFSETQ. This CDR3 comprises 15 residues. V lost 7 bases to trimming and J lost 4 bases; unmatched junction nucleotides: 11. CDR3 DNA: TGCGCCAGCCGGTTGGCGGGGGGTAGAGCAGATACGCAGTATTTT. Encoded protein: CASRLAGGRADTQYF.

V usage is TRBV18 and J usage is TRBJ1-1; D possibly corresponds to TRBD1 (6 bases). Looked up from germline, CDR1 is KGHSH and CDR2 is LQKENI. The CDR3 is made up of 13 amino acids. V lost 10 bases and J 1 base, leaving 13 bases between the germline ends. CDR3 DNA sequence: TGTGCCACCCAGGACAGCCCGAACACTGAAGCTTTCTTT. Its translation: CATQDSPNTEAFF.

The genes are TRBV2 and TRBJ1-1; D gene ambiguous. The CDR3 has 14 residues. The V and J ends lost 6 bases and 1 base respectively, with 12 bases between them. Germline loops: CDR1 SNHLY, CDR2 FYNNEI. CDR3 DNA: TGTGCCAGCAGCGAATGGGTAGAGAACACTGAAGCTTTCTTT. Amino acid sequence: CASSEWVENTEAFF. The entire variable domain, with the rest obtained from reference TRBV2 and TRBJ1-1, is as follows: EPEVTQTPSHQVTQMGQEVILRCVPISNHLYFYWYRQILGQKVEFLVSFYNNEISEKSEIFDDQFSVERPDGSNFTLKIRSTKLEDSAMYFCASSEWVENTEAFFGQGTRLTVV.

This clone was counted a single time. The CDR3 DNA follows: TGTGCCAGCAGCCCCGGAACAGAGACCCAGTACTTC. It encodes CASSPGTETQYF. V gene TRBV5-4 combines with J gene TRBJ2-5, with D hard to call. Trimming removed 4 bases from V and 4 bases from J, with 8 bases in between. CDR1 and CDR2 from the germline V gene are SGHNT and YYREEE (reference sequence). The CDR3 sequence is 12 residues long.

The rearrangement uses TRBV2 and TRBJ2-7; D is possibly TRBD2 (5 bases). Germline CDR1 and CDR2: SNHLY and FYNNEI. V lost 0 bases and J 2 bases, leaving 8 bases between the germline ends. This CDR3 has 14 residues. In DNA, the CDR3 is TGTGCCAGCAGTGAAGCGCCGACTACCTACGAGCAGTACTTC. This gives the protein CASSEAPTTYEQYF. The entire variable domain, with the rest obtained from reference TRBV2 and TRBJ2-7, is as follows: EPEVTQTPSHQVTQMGQEVILRCVPISNHLYFYWYRQILGQKVEFLVSFYNNEISEKSEIFDDQFSVERPDGSNFTLKIRSTKLEDSAMYFCASSEAPTTYEQYFGPGTRLTVT.

This clone was detected once. The V call is TRBV2, the J call TRBJ1-4; D perhaps matches TRBD1 (5 bases). The length of the CDR3 is 14 residues. The germline V and J ends were trimmed by 7 bases and 8 bases, with 17 bases remaining between them. The V gene's germline CDR1 is SNHLY and CDR2 FYNNEI. The CDR3 bases are TGTGCCAGCATCCTTGGGGGGACCAAGGAAAAACTGTTTTTT. Its translation: CASILGGTKEKLFF. The whole variable domain, filled in from reference TRBV2 and TRBJ1-4, reads EPEVTQTPSHQVTQMGQEVILRCVPISNHLYFYWYRQILGQKVEFLVSFYNNEISEKSEIFDDQFSVERPDGSNFTLKIRSTKLEDSAMYFCASILGGTKEKLFFGSGTQLSVL.

This chain joins TRBV29-1 and TRBJ2-1, with TRBD2 matching 8 bases. V was clipped by 5 bases and J by 3 bases; unmatched bases: 9. The germline V gene has CDR1 SQVTM and CDR2 ANQGSEA. The CDR3 is 15 residues long. CDR3 bases: TGCAGCGTTCTAACAGGCGGGGGGATCTACAATGAGCAGTTCTTC. Translated: CSVLTGGGIYNEQFF.

This clone was seen only once. This chain uses TRBV19 with TRBJ1-5; D call uncertain. Germline CDR1 LNHDA, CDR2 SQIVND (reference sequence). V was clipped by 7 bases and J by 4 bases, with 20 bases between them. The CDR3 is made up of 16 amino acids. The chain's CDR3 is CASTQKLQISNQPQHF. The CDR3 nucleotides are TGTGCCAGTACGCAAAAACTACAGATATCTAATCAGCCCCAGCATTTT.

This sequence joins TRBV4-2 and TRBJ2-1, with D unclear. Per germline, CDR1 LGHNA and CDR2 YNFKEQ. The CDR3 loop spans 19 amino acids. V was clipped by 4 bases and J by 4 bases, with 26 bases between them. CDR3 in DNA: TGTGCCAGCAGCCCCAAGTCAACACAAGGGCGTCTCTTTTACAATGAGCAGTTCTTC. As protein: CASSPKSTQGRLFYNEQFF.

This clone occurred once. This chain joins TRBV27 and TRBJ2-7; 9 nucleotides agree with TRBD1. CDR3 length: 15 residues. The V gene end was trimmed by 5 bases and the J gene end by 6 bases; junction bases not matched to a gene: 11. Germline V gene sequence: CDR1 MNHEY, CDR2 SMNVEV (reference sequence). In DNA form, the CDR3 reads TGTGCCAGCAGTCCAACACAGGGGGCTACTAGCGAGCAGTACTTC. Its translation is CASSPTQGATSEQYF.

CDR3 loop: CASSLLQGNTIYF. The CDR3 coding sequence is TGTGCCAGCAGCTTATTACAGGGAAACACCATATATTTT. The J gene is TRBJ1-3, the V gene TRBV7-9, with unresolved D. The CDR3 is 13 residues long. V shed 2 bases and J shed 4 bases, with 6 bases lying between them. Germline V CDR1 and CDR2: SEHNR, FQNEAQ (reference sequence).

V is TRBV7-2 and J is TRBJ2-3; TRBD2 matches at 14 bases. The CDR3 consists of 16 residues. V lost 5 bases, J lost 9 bases, and 10 bases stayed unmatched. Per germline, CDR1 SGHTA and CDR2 FQGNSA. CDR3 loop: CASSRQTTSGGATQYF. The DNA of the CDR3 is TGTGCCAGCAGCCGGCAAACGACTAGCGGGGGGGCAACGCAGTATTTT.

This clone was picked up one time. The rearrangement links TRBV6-5 to TRBJ2-7; 10 nucleotides align to TRBD1. Germline CDR1 MNHEY, CDR2 SVGAGI. The CDR3 spans 15 residues. V lost 4 bases, J lost 2 bases, and 5 bases stayed unmatched. The CDR3 is CASSWTGTGAYEQYF. As DNA, the CDR3 is TGTGCCAGCAGTTGGACCGGGACAGGGGCCTACGAGCAGTACTTC.

This clone was counted between two and nine times. This chain uses TRBV29-1 with TRBJ2-3; TRBD2 matches at 8 bases. CDR3 length equals 14 residues. J lost 5 bases, V lost 6 bases, and 10 bases had no gene match. CDR1 and CDR2 (germline): SQVTM, ANQGSEA. The CDR3 DNA follows: TGCAGCGTGAACCCGGGGGGGCCGGGAGATACGCAGTATTTT. This sequence encodes CSVNPGGPGDTQYF.

The CDR3 DNA sequence: TGCGCCAGCAGCTGGGGGGGCCCTGAGACCCAGTACTTC. The encoded protein is CASSWGGPETQYF. V and J are TRBV5-1 and TRBJ2-5; D may be TRBD2 (7 bases). The ends were cut back, 3 bases at V and 5 bases at J, with 11 bases in the middle. The V gene's germline CDR1 is SGHRS and CDR2 YFSETQ. The CDR3 extends over 13 amino acids. Looking up the rest from reference TRBV5-1 and TRBJ2-5 gives the full variable domain: KAGVTQTPRYLIKTRGQQVTLSCSPISGHRSVSWYQQTPGQGLQFLFEYFSETQRNKGNFPGRFSGRQFSNSRSEMNVSTLELGDSALYLCASSWGGPETQYFGPGTRLLVL.